The TCR beta chain under discussion was sequenced for a study of CD4 and CD8 cells across lung adenocarcinoma regions. Trimming stripped 1 base from V and 2 bases from J, with 10 bases between. The CDR3 totals 15 residues. The germline V gene encodes CDR1 SGHVS and CDR2 FQNEAQ. Localized lung adenocarcinoma, a non-small cell lung cancer, affected the donors. TCRdb used MiXCR to reprocess the PCR reads, holding one entry per CDR3 protein. The table shows roughly 13,000 distinct CDR3 sequences, with about 48% occurring only once. This clonotype was picked up many times. The genes are TRBV7-8 and TRBJ2-3; D is possibly TRBD2 (5 bases). The source of this sequence is a male donor with lung adenocarcinoma. The CD4 and CD8 labels of this study may be unreliable. The material sequenced was CD4+ T cells from the center of a lung tumor. CDR3 protein: CASSLESGYTDTQYF. CDR3 nucleotides: TGTGCCAGCAGCTTAGAGAGCGGATACACAGATACGCAGTATTTT.